This T cell receptor (beta chain) was documented in a study of CD8+ T cells in alopecia areata. Study at large: In an open-label trial, patients got 5 to 10 mg tofacitinib twice daily.

Treatment described: oral pan-JAK inhibitor, 5-10 mg twice daily. Comments on this clone: Its antigen remains unidentified.

TCR sequencing used cDNA made by reverse transcription of extracted RNA. The repertoire was sequenced with immunoSEQ multiplex PCR; TCRdb's copy has only in-frame clones and lacks some. This table has about 190,000 clones, approximately 67% appearing once. CDR1 is SGHVS, CDR2 FQNEAQ, per germline. This CDR3 spans 15 amino acids. The ends lost 6 bases at V and 7 bases at J; junction bases unmatched: 14. Study-level results: Lesional scalp, especially alopecia totalis/universalis, showed higher clonality than normal scalp.

This chain joins TRBV7-8 and TRBJ2-5; 7 bases align to TRBD1. The sequence was collected from a human donor with alopecia areata. Here the sequenced sample was CD4+ T cells sorted from blood, taken at week 49, from a patient treated with tofacitinib. In DNA form, the CDR3 reads TGTGCCAGCAGGATAGGGGGCAACCAAGTGGGGACCCAGTACTTC. It codes for CASRIGGNQVGTQYF.